A selection of T cell receptor beta chains follows, all from one sample in a study of cytomegalovirus exposure and HLA in healthy donors. TCRdb's table, derived via immunoSEQ multiplex PCR, lists solely in-frame clones and lacks some. The repertoire has 90,000 to 130,000 clones, roughly 80% of them found once; the top ten carry under 1.5%. Sequencing was carried out using PBMCs. The receptors stem from a woman aged 25 to 39 in good health and CMV-seronegative. The CDR3 runs from the conserved cysteine through the conserved F or W. The D gene is left open where the match is weak. Part of the rows lack a size; the others show once, few, many or a class for expanded clones.

v_gene: TRBV29-1; d_gene: NA; j_gene: TRBJ2-5; abundance: NA; CDR3aa: CSVQGTGETQYF; CDR3nt: TGCAGCGTCCAGGGGACGGGAGAGACCCAGTACTTC
v_gene: TRBV7-6; d_gene: NA; j_gene: TRBJ1-1; abundance: NA; CDR3aa: CASSLGPAAEAFF; CDR3nt: TGTGCCAGCAGCTTGGGCCCAGCAGCCGAAGCTTTCTTT
v_gene: TRBV19; d_gene: NA; j_gene: TRBJ1-2; abundance: NA; CDR3aa: CASSIIQNYGYTF; CDR3nt: TGTGCCAGTAGTATTATACAGAACTATGGCTACACCTTC
v_gene: TRBV7-2; d_gene: TRBD1; j_gene: TRBJ1-5; abundance: NA; CDR3aa: CASSLGTVNYQPQHF; CDR3nt: TGTGCCAGCAGCTTGGGGACAGTAAACTATCAGCCCCAGCATTTT
v_gene: TRBV30; d_gene: TRBD1; j_gene: TRBJ2-4; abundance: NA; CDR3aa: CAWSLEGQLAKNIQYF; CDR3nt: TGTGCCTGGAGCCTTGAGGGACAGCTAGCCAAAAACATTCAGTACTTC
v_gene: TRBV6-5; d_gene: NA; j_gene: TRBJ1-1; abundance: few; CDR3aa: CASSTSATEAFF; CDR3nt: TGTGCCAGTTCGACGAGCGCCACTGAAGCTTTCTTT
v_gene: TRBV5-1; d_gene: TRBD1; j_gene: TRBJ2-4; abundance: NA; CDR3aa: CASSLGGTDLAKNIQYF; CDR3nt: TGCGCCAGCAGCTTGGGGGGGACAGACTTAGCCAAAAACATTCAGTACTTC
v_gene: TRBV4-1; d_gene: NA; j_gene: TRBJ1-4; abundance: few; CDR3aa: CASSQVLAGTFEKLFF; CDR3nt: TGCGCCAGCAGCCAAGTCTTGGCAGGAACCTTTGAAAAACTGTTTTTT
v_gene: TRBV6-5; d_gene: NA; j_gene: TRBJ2-7; abundance: once; CDR3aa: CASRDDRGYEQYF; CDR3nt: TGTGCCAGCAGAGACGACAGAGGCTACGAGCAGTACTTC
v_gene: TRBV4-2; d_gene: TRBD2; j_gene: TRBJ2-1; abundance: NA; CDR3aa: CASSQESGNYNEQFF; CDR3nt: TGTGCCAGCAGCCAAGAAAGCGGGAATTACAATGAGCAGTTCTTC
v_gene: TRBV28; d_gene: NA; j_gene: TRBJ2-1; abundance: few; CDR3aa: CASSSSPGSSYNEQFF; CDR3nt: TGTGCCAGCAGTTCTTCTCCAGGAAGCTCCTACAATGAGCAGTTCTTC